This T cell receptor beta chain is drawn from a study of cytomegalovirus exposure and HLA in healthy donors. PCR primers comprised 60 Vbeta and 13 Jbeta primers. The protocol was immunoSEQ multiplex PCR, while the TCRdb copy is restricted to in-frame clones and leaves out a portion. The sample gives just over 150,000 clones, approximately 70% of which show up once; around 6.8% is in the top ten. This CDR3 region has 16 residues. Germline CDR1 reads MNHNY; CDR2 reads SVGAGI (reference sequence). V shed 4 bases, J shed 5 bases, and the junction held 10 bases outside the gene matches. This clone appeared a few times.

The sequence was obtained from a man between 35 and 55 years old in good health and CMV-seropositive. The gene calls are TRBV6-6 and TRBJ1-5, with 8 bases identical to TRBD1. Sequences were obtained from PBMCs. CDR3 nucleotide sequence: TGTGCCAGCAGTTCCTACCTTAACAGGGGGGATCAGCCCCAGCATTTT. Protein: CASSSYLNRGDQPQHF.